These 24 T cell receptor beta chains were all obtained from the same sample, sequenced in a study of high-grade serous ovarian cancer treatment subgroups. Tumor samples were taken before definitive surgery or chemotherapy. The protocol was immunoSEQ multiplex PCR, while the TCRdb copy is restricted to in-frame clones and leaves out a portion. The table lists fewer than 20,000 clones, approximately 76% of them singletons. Sequencing used tumor tissue. The source of these receptors is a human donor with high-grade serous ovarian cancer.

This clone was observed a handful of times. V usage is TRBV5-1 and J usage is TRBJ2-1; 8 bases align to TRBD2. CDR1 is SGHRS and CDR2 is YFSETQ in the germline V gene. CDR3 length: 14 amino acids. J gave up 4 bases and V 4 bases, and 4 bases lay outside the gene matches. The chain's CDR3 is CASSGAGGYNEQFF. CDR3 DNA: TGCGCCAGCAGCGGCGCGGGGGGTTACAATGAGCAGTTCTTC.

This clone was seen just once. The V and J genes are TRBV19 and TRBJ2-7; 8 bases line up with TRBD2. Germline-derived CDR1 and CDR2 are LNHDA and SQIVND (reference sequence). This CDR3 comprises 16 residues. Trimming at V came to 5 bases and at J to 0 bases, leaving 9 bases not matched to a gene. The CDR3 loop is CASSSVAGGHSYEQYF. The CDR3, as DNA: TGTGCCAGTAGTTCCGTCGCGGGGGGACACTCCTACGAGCAGTACTTC. The full variable domain, with the rest looked up from reference TRBV19 and TRBJ2-7, is DGGITQSPKYLFRKEGQNVTLSCEQNLNHDAMYWYRQDPGQGLRLIYYSQIVNDFQKGDIAEGYSVSREKKESFPLTVTSAQKNPTAFYLCASSSVAGGHSYEQYFGPGTRLTVT.

There are a few counts of this clone. The V call is TRBV30, the J call TRBJ1-1; D unresolved. V lost 3 bases to trimming and J lost 1 base, with 12 bases between them. This CDR3 region has 14 residues. Germline CDR1 and CDR2: GTSNPN and SVGIG (reference sequence). The chain's CDR3 is CAWSQGRSNTEAFF. In DNA form, the CDR3 reads TGTGCCTGGAGCCAAGGACGGTCGAACACTGAAGCTTTCTTT.

The chain is built from TRBV19 and TRBJ1-3, with 7 nucleotides matching TRBD1. The length of the CDR3 is 14 residues. Germline-derived CDR1 and CDR2 are LNHDA and SQIVND (reference sequence). V lost 9 bases, J lost 2 bases, and 7 bases stayed unmatched. The DNA for the CDR3 is TGTGCCAGCCGGATCGGACAGGCTGGAAACACCATATATTTT. Amino acid sequence: CASRIGQAGNTIYF.

The chain employs TRBV25-1 and TRBJ2-5, with TRBD1 identical over 10 bases. CDR3 size: 18 residues. Germline V lookup: CDR1 MGHDK, CDR2 SYGVNS. The V and J ends lost 3 bases and 4 bases, in that order; junction bases with no gene match: 14. CDR3 amino acids: CASSEIIPTGGYLETQYF. CDR3 nucleotides: TGTGCCAGCAGTGAGATTATTCCGACAGGGGGCTATTTAGAGACCCAGTACTTC. The whole variable domain, filled in from reference TRBV25-1 and TRBJ2-5, reads EADIYQTPRYLVIGTGKKITLECSQTMGHDKMYWYQQDPGMELHLIHYSYGVNSTEKGDLSSESTVSRIRTEHFPLTLESARPSHTSQYLCASSEIIPTGGYLETQYFGPGTRLLVL.

This chain uses TRBV7-9 with TRBJ1-1; no clear D. Trimming took 4 bases from V and 7 from J, leaving 10 bases between them. The germline CDR1 and CDR2 sequences are SEHNR and FQNEAQ (reference sequence). CDR3 size: 12 residues. The CDR3 region is CASSSDPLEAFF. The CDR3 DNA follows: TGTGCCAGCAGCTCCGACCCCCTTGAAGCTTTCTTT. Full variable domain (remainder filled in from reference TRBV7-9 and TRBJ1-1): DTGVSQNPRHKITKRGQNVTFRCDPISEHNRLYWYRQTLGQGPEFLTYFQNEAQLEKSRLLSDRFSAERPKGSFSTLEIQRTEQGDSAMYLCASSSDPLEAFFGQGTRLTVV.

This clone has a handful of counts. The chain combines TRBV15 with TRBJ1-1, with a weak D call TRBD1 (6 bases). The germline V gene encodes CDR1 LNHNV and CDR2 YYDKDF (reference sequence). There are 12 residues in the CDR3. Trimming removed 4 bases at V and 4 bases at J, with 7 bases between. CDR3 bases: TGTGCCACCAGCAAGGGGGGCACTGAAGCTTTCTTT. Its protein product is CATSKGGTEAFF.

This clone turned up a few times. The chain joins TRBV4-3 to TRBJ1-3; a weak D match, TRBD1 (5 bases). CDR1 and CDR2 (germline): LGHNA, YSLEER. The CDR3 totals 20 residues. Trimming pared 0 bases from V and 0 bases from J, leaving 21 bases between. The CDR3 DNA sequence: TGCGCCAGCAGCCAAGATCTCCCCGTGGGGCAGCCTAACTCTGGAAACACCATATATTTT. This sequence encodes CASSQDLPVGQPNSGNTIYF.

In this sample, this clone turned up a few times. One end of the junction does not line up with germline, which may come from a read error. The V call is TRBV7-7, the J call TRBJ2-7; D ambiguous. CDR1 is SSHAT, CDR2 FNYEAQ, per germline (reference sequence). The CDR3 sequence is 14 residues long. This chain's CDR3 is CASSLSPQSYEQYF. The CDR3 bases are TGTGCTAGCAGCTTAAGTCCGCAGTCCTACGAGCAGTACTTC.

The J gene is TRBJ2-5, the V gene TRBV7-2; D is unclear. CDR3 size: 13 residues. V lost 4 bases and J 4 bases, leaving 10 bases between the germline ends. CDR1 is SGHTA, CDR2 FQGNSA, per germline. The CDR3 loop reads CASSSDLTETQYF. In DNA, the CDR3 is TGTGCCAGCAGCTCGGACCTTACAGAGACCCAGTACTTC.

CDR3 protein: CASSLLGSYGYTF. In DNA form, the CDR3 reads TGTGCCAGCAGTTTATTGGGGTCCTATGGCTACACCTTC. The chain recombines TRBV28 with TRBJ1-2; no definite D call. Trimming took 1 base from V and 4 from J, leaving 7 bases between them. CDR3 length: 13 amino acids. Germline V lookup: CDR1 MDHEN, CDR2 SYDVKM.

This clone appeared a few times. The rearrangement joins TRBV11-2 to TRBJ2-2; 7 bases map to TRBD2. CDR1 is SGHAT, CDR2 FQNNGV, per germline. The V and J ends lost 6 bases and 0 bases, in that order; junction bases with no gene match: 4. CDR3 size: 15 residues. The DNA of the CDR3 is TGTGCCAGCAGGAGGGAGGGCCCGAACACCGGGGAGCTGTTTTTT. It specifies CASRREGPNTGELFF.

The J gene is TRBJ2-7, the V gene TRBV5-4, with D unresolved. Trimming left V 0 bases short and J 2 bases short, with 9 bases between. Germline V gene lookup returns CDR1 SGHNT and CDR2 YYREEE (reference sequence). CDR3 length equals 14 residues. The CDR3: CASSLAAGTYEQYF. CDR3 DNA sequence: TGTGCCAGCAGCTTGGCTGCAGGTACCTACGAGCAGTACTTC. Looking up the rest from reference TRBV5-4 and TRBJ2-7 gives the full variable domain: ETGVTQSPTHLIKTRGQQVTLRCSSQSGHNTVSWYQQALGQGPQFIFQYYREEENGRGNFPPRFSGLQFPNYSSELNVNALELDDSALYLCASSLAAGTYEQYFGPGTRLTVT.

The chain uses TRBV6-5 and TRBJ1-4; TRBD1 is a possible D gene (6 bases). Germline V lookup: CDR1 MNHEY, CDR2 SVGAGI. Between the trimmed V and J ends, which lost 4 bases and 7 bases, there was a span of 13 bases. CDR3 size: 14 residues. The CDR3 protein is CASSSNWGAEKLFF. CDR3 DNA: TGTGCCAGCAGTTCAAATTGGGGGGCTGAAAAACTGTTTTTT.

The chain links TRBV12-5 to TRBJ2-2, with 10 bases that match TRBD1. CDR3 length: 14 amino acids. V shed 6 bases and J 6 bases; nucleotides not matched to a gene: 4. CDR1 is LGHNT, CDR2 FRNRAP, per germline. CDR3 nucleotides: TGTGCTAGTGGGGGGACAGGGGTCCCCGGGGAGCTGTTTTTT. Translated: CASGGTGVPGELFF.

This sequence joins TRBV5-1 and TRBJ2-2; 15 bases are shared with TRBD2. This CDR3 spans 18 amino acids. V lost 2 bases to trimming and J lost 5 bases; unmatched junction nucleotides: 7. Germline lookup yields CDR1 SGHRS and CDR2 YFSETQ. In nucleotides, the CDR3 is TGCGCCAGCAGCTTTGGACTAGCGGGGGGGAGTAAAACCGGGGAGCTGTTTTTT. Translated: CASSFGLAGGSKTGELFF.

The V gene is TRBV29-1, the J gene TRBJ1-1; 7 bases map to TRBD1. The germline CDR1 and CDR2 sequences are SQVTM and ANQGSEA. This CDR3 comprises 13 residues. The V segment lost 6 bases and the J segment 3 bases; nucleotides outside the gene matches: 7. CDR3 residues: CSVSTGEYTEAFF. CDR3 coding DNA: TGCAGCGTGTCAACAGGGGAGTACACTGAAGCTTTCTTT.

This chain uses TRBV5-6 with TRBJ1-5; no clear D gene. The CDR3 has 14 amino acids. Germline lookup yields CDR1 SGHDT and CDR2 YYEEEE. The V and J ends lost 5 bases and 4 bases respectively, with 13 bases between them. Here the CDR3 reads CASSHQARNQPQHF. The CDR3 DNA reads TGTGCCAGCAGTCACCAAGCCCGGAATCAGCCCCAGCATTTT.

The chain uses TRBV15 and TRBJ2-7; 9 bases agree with TRBD1. From germline, CDR1 is LNHNV and CDR2 YYDKDF (reference sequence). The CDR3 runs to 15 residues. The ends lost 1 base at V and 3 bases at J; junction bases unmatched: 4. In nucleotides, the CDR3 is TGTGCCACCAGCAGAGCCGACAGGGGGTACTACGAGCAGTACTTC. Translating it yields CATSRADRGYYEQYF. Looking up the rest from reference TRBV15 and TRBJ2-7 gives the full variable domain: DAMVIQNPRYQVTQFGKPVTLSCSQTLNHNVMYWYQQKSSQAPKLLFHYYDKDFNNEADTPDNFQSRRPNTSFCFLDIRSPGLGDTAMYLCATSRADRGYYEQYFGPGTRLTVT.

The rearrangement links TRBV27 to TRBJ2-4, with 7 bases lining up with TRBD2. The CDR3 extends over 15 amino acids. The germline gives CDR1 MNHEY, CDR2 SMNVEV (reference sequence). The ends lost 6 bases at V and 4 bases at J; junction bases unmatched: 9. The chain's CDR3 is CASSRWEGKKNIQYF. In DNA form, the CDR3 reads TGTGCCAGCAGCCGTTGGGAGGGGAAAAAAAACATTCAGTACTTC.

This sequence joins TRBV6-6 and TRBJ1-1; 7 bases match TRBD1. Trimming at V came to 0 bases and at J to 7 bases, leaving 5 bases not matched to a gene. The germline V gene encodes CDR1 MNHNY and CDR2 SVGAGI (reference sequence). This CDR3 is 14 amino acids long. The CDR3 reads CASSYSRAGGEAFF. The CDR3 region has the DNA TGTGCCAGCAGTTACTCTCGTGCAGGGGGTGAAGCTTTCTTT.

The genes are TRBV4-3 and TRBJ2-3; TRBD1 aligns across 7 bases. The CDR3 is 16 amino acids. Germline loops: CDR1 LGHNA, CDR2 YSLEER. The J segment lost 4 bases and the V segment lost 3 bases, leaving 10 bases of the junction unmatched. CDR3 coding DNA: TGCGCCAGCAGCCAGTACACAGGGGCCCTCGCAGATACGCAGTATTTT. It is translated as CASSQYTGALADTQYF.

This chain joins TRBV5-1 and TRBJ2-2, with TRBD2 identical over 11 bases. The CDR3 sequence is 18 residues long. V dropped 3 bases and J dropped 5; count of bases not matched to a gene: 12. Germline-derived CDR1 and CDR2 are SGHRS and YFSETQ. CDR3 nucleotides: TGCGCCAGCAGCTCTCAGACTAGCGGGGCTCGGGGAACCGGGGAGCTGTTTTTT. It translates to CASSSQTSGARGTGELFF.

The chain employs TRBV7-3 and TRBJ2-1, with D possibly being TRBD1 (7 bases). Trimming removed 5 bases at V and 0 bases at J, with 20 bases between. Germline lookup yields CDR1 SGHTA and CDR2 FQGTGA. This CDR3 contains 18 residues. DNA for the CDR3: TGTGCCAGCAGCCCCACGGCGGGACAGCTAAGCTCCTACAATGAGCAGTTCTTC. It translates to CASSPTAGQLSSYNEQFF.